The 17 T cell receptor beta chains listed next were all sequenced from one sample in a study of CD8 T cells in ankylosing spondylitis. TCRdb analysed the 5' RACE reads with MiXCR anew, one entry per CDR3 protein. The table lists just over 300,000 distinct CDR3 sequences, around 20% of them singletons, with roughly 4% in the top ten. What was sequenced was blood, either unsorted or a sorted T cell fraction (not recorded which). The receptors stem from a female donor with ankylosing spondylitis or in good health (not recorded which).

CDR3 bases: TGTGCCAGCAGTTACTCTATCAGTGGGAATGAGCAGTTCTTC. Residues: CASSYSISGNEQFF. The chain has TRBV6-5 and TRBJ2-1; no firm D call. The V gene's germline CDR1 is MNHEY and CDR2 SVGAGI. With 0 bases removed from V and 7 bases from J, the gap between germline ends came to 10 bases. This CDR3 has 14 residues.

The chain carries TRBV30 and TRBJ2-7; D gene unclear. CDR1 is GTSNPN, CDR2 SVGIG, per germline (reference sequence). The CDR3 runs 11 residues. With 4 bases removed from V and 2 bases from J, the gap between germline ends came to 6 bases. Here the CDR3 reads CAWTRTYEQYF. The CDR3 DNA reads TGTGCCTGGACGCGGACCTACGAGCAGTACTTC. The variable domain in full, completed from reference TRBV30 and TRBJ2-7, reads SQTIHQWPATLVQPVGSPLSLECTVEGTSNPNLYWYRQAAGRGLQLLFYSVGIGQISSEVPQNLSASRPQDRQFILSSKKLLLSDSGFYLCAWTRTYEQYFGPGTRLTVT.

This chain links TRBV9 with TRBJ2-3, with 7 bases identical to TRBD2. This CDR3 contains 15 residues. With 3 bases clipped from V and 3 bases from J, the junction kept 7 bases outside the gene matches. In germline, CDR1 is SGDLS, CDR2 YYNGEE. The CDR3 nucleotides read TGTGCCAGCAGCGCGGATTGGGGGGGGACAGATACGCAGTATTTT. It encodes CASSADWGGTDTQYF.

This clonotype was detected ten times or more. This rearrangement joins TRBV9 to TRBJ2-2; no definite D call. The V end was cut by 4 bases, the J end by 8 bases, with 15 bases between. Germline lookup yields CDR1 SGDLS and CDR2 YYNGEE. The CDR3 spans 14 residues. CDR3 protein: CASSMAPTGGELFF. Written as DNA, the CDR3 is TGTGCCAGCAGCATGGCGCCAACTGGAGGGGAGCTGTTTTTT. Full variable domain (rest looked up from reference TRBV9 and TRBJ2-2): DSGVTQTPKHLITATGQRVTLRCSPRSGDLSVYWYQQSLDQGLQFLIQYYNGEERAKGNILERFSAQQFPDLHSELNLSSLELGDSALYFCASSMAPTGGELFFGEGSRLTVL.

This clonotype occurred a few times. The chain has TRBV6-2 or TRBV6-3 and TRBJ1-1; D remains ambiguous. V was clipped by 2 bases and J by 2 bases, with 6 bases between them. Germline assignment: CDR1 MNHEY and CDR2 SVGEGT. The CDR3 is made up of 13 amino acids. The DNA for the CDR3 is TGTGCCAGCAGTTACGGATCTAACACTGAAGCTTTCTTT. Translation gives CASSYGSNTEAFF.

This clonotype was seen only a few times. The chain carries TRBV2 and TRBJ2-7; 7 positions match TRBD1. The CDR3 consists of 16 residues. Germline trimming cut 6 bases from V and 2 bases from J; bases unmatched to any gene: 13. Germline V gene data show CDR1 as SNHLY and CDR2 as FYNNEI. The DNA for the CDR3 is TGTGCCAGCAGACCCTTGGGACAGCCCGTTCCCTACGAGCAGTACTTC. This codes for CASRPLGQPVPYEQYF.

This clonotype occurred many times. The chain employs TRBV5-1 and TRBJ2-3; a possible D gene is TRBD2 (6 bases). The CDR3 length is 12 residues. The ends were cut back, 5 bases at V and 3 bases at J, with 7 bases in the middle. The germline gives CDR1 SGHRS, CDR2 YFSETQ. This CDR3 is CASRGGTDTQYF. CDR3 in DNA: TGCGCCAGCAGGGGGGGAACAGATACGCAGTATTTT.

This chain uses TRBV6-2 or TRBV6-3 with TRBJ2-7; 8 positions match TRBD2. Losses at the gene ends were 5 bases for V and 3 bases for J; bases not matched to a gene: 6. Germline values: CDR1 MNHEY, CDR2 SVGEGT. This CDR3 is 14 amino acids long. This CDR3 is CASSGGTSGYEQYF. The CDR3 nucleotides are TGTGCCAGCAGTGGAGGGACTAGTGGCTACGAGCAGTACTTC.

This clonotype was detected only a few times. The chain joins TRBV4-3 to TRBJ2-1; TRBD2 aligns across 13 bases. V shed 4 bases and J 7 bases; nucleotides not matched to a gene: 7. CDR1 is LGHNA, CDR2 YSLEER, per germline. The CDR3 has 16 residues. The CDR3 spells CASSRRLAGGGNEQFF. CDR3 nucleotides: TGCGCCAGCAGCCGACGACTAGCGGGAGGAGGGAATGAGCAGTTCTTC.

In its sample, this clonotype was seen a few times. For the CDR3, the DNA is TGCAGTGCTACGGACAAACTAGCGGGAAACACCGGGGAGCTGTTTTTT. Its translation is CSATDKLAGNTGELFF. J is TRBJ2-2 and V is TRBV20-1; 10 nucleotides match TRBD2. V lost 4 bases to trimming and J lost 2 bases; unmatched junction nucleotides: 7. CDR1 DFQATT and CDR2 SNEGSKA come from the germline V gene (reference sequence). CDR3 length: 16 residues.

Comment on this clonotype: One end of the junction does not line up with germline, which may come from a read error. This chain joins TRBV7-2 and TRBJ1-6; 7 bases align to TRBD1. The CDR3 contains 14 residues. The germline V gene encodes CDR1 SGHTA and CDR2 FQGNSA. The CDR3 loop is CASSSTGAVSLLHF. The CDR3, as DNA: TGTGCCAGCAGCTCTACAGGGGCGGTTTCACTCCTCCACTTT.

The chain is built from TRBV12-3 or TRBV12-4 and TRBJ1-2; D may be TRBD1 (5 bases). V gave up 7 bases and J gave up 6 bases, with 18 bases separating them. CDR3 size: 14 residues. The CDR3 nucleotides are TGTGCCAGCACCTTTCGCCCCCAGGGTGATGGCTACACCTTC. Encoded protein: CASTFRPQGDGYTF.

This clonotype was counted at least ten times. The V gene is TRBV21-1, the J gene TRBJ2-1. TRBV21-1 is listed as a pseudogene. The CDR3 is made up of 13 amino acids. In nucleotides, the CDR3 is TGTGCCAGCACGACTCCGATATACAATGAGCAGTTCTTC. Protein sequence: CASTTPIYNEQFF.

The sample holds a few counts of this clonotype. The chain carries TRBV6-1 and TRBJ2-2; D may be TRBD2 (5 bases). This CDR3 spans 13 amino acids. The V gene's germline CDR1 is MNHNS and CDR2 SASEGT. The ends were cut back, 7 bases at V and 7 bases at J, with 13 bases in the middle. CDR3 nucleotide sequence: TGTGCCAGCAAGAGGGCCATTATCGGGGAGCTGTTTTTT. Amino acid sequence: CASKRAIIGELFF.

J is TRBJ2-2 and V is TRBV12-3 or TRBV12-4; no clear D. This CDR3 has 13 amino acids. Trimming shortened V by 3 bases and J by 4 bases, and 6 bases separated the two germline ends. Here the CDR3 DNA reads TGTGCCAGCAGTTTGCCCTCCACCGGGGAGCTGTTTTTT. The encoded protein is CASSLPSTGELFF.

This chain joins TRBV9 and TRBJ1-3; no definite D call. V shed 3 bases and J shed 4 bases, with 5 bases lying between them. Germline V CDR1 and CDR2: SGDLS, YYNGEE. The CDR3 is 12 residues long. The CDR3: CASSGIGNTIYF. The DNA of the CDR3 is TGTGCCAGCAGCGGGATAGGAAACACCATATATTTT.

The chain uses TRBV7-9 and TRBJ2-3; TRBD2 matches at 11 bases. Trimming cost V 1 base and J 5 bases; bases outside gene matches: 2. Germline V lookup: CDR1 SEHNR, CDR2 FQNEAQ (reference sequence). CDR3 length: 15 amino acids. CDR3: CASSLVGTSGDTQYF. The CDR3 DNA reads TGTGCCAGCAGCTTAGTAGGGACTAGCGGAGATACGCAGTATTTT.